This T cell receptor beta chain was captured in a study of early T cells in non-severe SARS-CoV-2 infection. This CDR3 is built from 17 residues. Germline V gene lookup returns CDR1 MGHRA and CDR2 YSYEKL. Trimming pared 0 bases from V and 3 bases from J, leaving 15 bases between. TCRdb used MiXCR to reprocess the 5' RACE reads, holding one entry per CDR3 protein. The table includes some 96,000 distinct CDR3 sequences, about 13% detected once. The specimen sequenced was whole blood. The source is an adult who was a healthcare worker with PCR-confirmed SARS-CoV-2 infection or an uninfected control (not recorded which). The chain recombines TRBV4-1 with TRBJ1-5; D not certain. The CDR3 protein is CASSQDAEGFNNQPQHF. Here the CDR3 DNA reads TGCGCCAGCAGCCAAGATGCGGAGGGTTTCAACAATCAGCCCCAGCATTTT.